The rows below give T cell receptor beta chains drawn from one sample of a study of blood T cell repertoires in COVID-19. TCRdb's table, derived via immunoSEQ multiplex PCR, lists solely in-frame clones and lacks some. The sample contains around 100,000 clones, approximately 91% of which appear only once. Source material: peripheral blood. Receptor source: a man aged 45-65 years with acute or convalescent COVID-19. Each CDR3 is given with its conserved first and last residue. A D gene is named only where the DNA matches it firmly. The size of a clone is reported for some rows only, either as once, few or many, or as a class for expanded clones.

TRBD2	TRBJ2-7	.	TRBV18	CASSPPGGPGPEQYF	TGTGCCAGCTCACCACCGGGAGGGCCGGGGCCCGAGCAGTACTTC
.	TRBJ1-5	once	TRBV2	CASSEIGAQAGGQPQHF	TGTGCCAGCAGTGAAATAGGAGCACAGGCTGGCGGTCAGCCCCAGCATTTT
.	TRBJ1-2	.	TRBV12-3/TRBV12-4	CASDGRANYGYTF	TGTGCCAGCGACGGGAGGGCGAACTATGGCTACACCTTC
.	TRBJ2-7	.	TRBV6-5	CASKGAAGEQYF	TGTGCCAGCAAAGGGGCCGCCGGGGAGCAGTACTTC
TRBD1	TRBJ1-5	once	TRBV5-5	CASSLGLDRGSGQPQHF	TGTGCCAGCAGCTTGGGTTTGGACAGGGGGAGTGGACAGCCCCAGCATTTT
.	TRBJ1-1	.	TRBV12-3/TRBV12-4	CASSVKLNTEAFF	TGTGCCAGCAGTGTGAAGCTGAACACTGAAGCTTTCTTT
.	TRBJ1-6	.	TRBV5-6	CASSLQDSPSSYNSPLHF	TGTGCCAGCAGCTTACAGGACAGCCCGAGCTCCTATAATTCACCCCTCCACTTT
TRBD2	TRBJ2-1	.	TRBV6-1	CASSEKGGGYNEQFF	TGTGCCAGCAGTGAAAAGGGCGGGGGGTACAATGAGCAGTTCTTC
.	TRBJ1-1	.	TRBV18	CASSSSAEAFF	TGTGCCAGCTCAAGTAGCGCTGAAGCTTTCTTT
TRBD1	TRBJ2-7	.	TRBV6-2/TRBV6-3	CASSYRDRGNYEQYF	TGTGCCAGCAGTTACCGGGACAGGGGAAACTACGAGCAGTACTTC
.	TRBJ1-6	.	TRBV10-3	CAIRPLDSLNSPLHF	TGTGCCATCAGACCCCTAGACAGTTTGAATTCACCCCTCCACTTT
TRBD1	TRBJ1-1	.	TRBV27	CASSLGTGGTEAFF	TGTGCCAGCAGTTTAGGGACAGGGGGCACTGAAGCTTTCTTT
.	TRBJ1-6	.	TRBV21-1	CASSELPTGNYNSPLHF	TGTGCCAGCAGCGAATTACCGACAGGGAACTATAATTCACCCCTCCACTTT
TRBD2	TRBJ2-6	.	TRBV6-2/TRBV6-3	CASSYGEGPGANVLTF	TGTGCCAGCAGTTACGGGGAGGGTCCCGGGGCCAACGTCCTGACTTTC
.	TRBJ1-3	.	TRBV9	CASSPSTGISGNTIYF	TGTGCCAGCAGCCCATCGACCGGGATCTCTGGAAACACCATATATTTT
TRBD1	TRBJ1-4	.	TRBV7-3	CASSLTGTVNEKLFF	TGTGCCAGCAGCCTAACCGGGACAGTTAATGAAAAACTGTTTTTT
.	TRBJ2-7	.	TRBV6-5	CASSELNYEQYF	TGTGCCAGCAGCGAGTTGAACTACGAGCAGTACTTC
.	TRBJ1-4	.	TRBV4-1	CASSQEGTVNEKLFF	TGCGCCAGCAGCCAAGAGGGTACAGTTAATGAAAAACTGTTTTTT
.	TRBJ1-1	.	TRBV18	CASSPNQGYTEAFF	TGTGCCAGCTCACCTAATCAGGGATACACTGAAGCTTTCTTT
TRBD1	TRBJ1-1	.	TRBV19	CASSIGQDRPNTEAFF	TGTGCCAGTAGTATTGGACAGGACCGCCCAAACACTGAAGCTTTCTTT
.	TRBJ2-7	.	TRBV19	CASSTGEQAFYEQYF	TGTGCCAGTAGTACGGGCGAACAGGCCTTCTACGAGCAGTACTTC
.	TRBJ2-5	.	TRBV5-4	CASSLAGAQETQYF	TGTGCCAGCAGCTTGGCAGGGGCCCAAGAGACCCAGTACTTC
.	TRBJ2-7	once	TRBV7-2	CASSSLYEQYF	TGTGCCAGCAGCTCCCTCTACGAGCAGTACTTC
TRBD1	TRBJ1-5	.	TRBV18	CASSQTGDQPQHF	TGTGCCAGCTCACAGACAGGGGATCAGCCCCAGCATTTT
.	TRBJ1-5	.	TRBV29-1	CSVAQDKVMPQHF	TGCAGCGTTGCACAGGATAAAGTAATGCCCCAGCATTTT
TRBD1	TRBJ1-4	.	TRBV6-5	CASGTVVEKLFF	TGTGCCAGCGGGACAGTTGTTGAAAAACTGTTTTTT
TRBD1	TRBJ1-2	.	TRBV5-4	CASSAASGTENYGYTF	TGTGCCAGCAGCGCCGCTTCCGGGACAGAAAACTATGGCTACACCTTC
.	TRBJ2-5	.	TRBV19	CASSKGRVETQYF	TGTGCCAGTAGTAAGGGCAGGGTTGAGACCCAGTACTTC
TRBD1	TRBJ2-5	.	TRBV18	CASSPRTGQETQYF	TGTGCCAGCTCACCACGGACAGGTCAAGAGACCCAGTACTTC
.	TRBJ1-6	.	TRBV4-2	CASSLQPGAKISPLHF	TGTGCCAGCAGCCTCCAACCAGGGGCGAAGATTTCACCCCTCCACTTT
TRBD1	TRBJ1-3	.	TRBV19	CASNPTGDGNTIYF	TGTGCCAGTAACCCGACAGGGGATGGAAACACCATATATTTT
TRBD1	TRBJ1-2	.	TRBV6-1	CASSEDRGRGYGYTF	TGTGCCAGCAGTGAAGACAGGGGGCGCGGCTATGGCTACACCTTC
.	TRBJ1-1	.	TRBV19	CANSEQGMNTEAFF	TGTGCCAATAGTGAACAGGGCATGAACACTGAAGCTTTCTTT
.	TRBJ2-3	few	TRBV7-9	CASSLTRGTDTQYF	TGTGCCAGCAGCTTAACCAGGGGTACAGATACGCAGTATTTT
.	TRBJ2-5	.	TRBV11-3	CASSLDGDQGETQYF	TGTGCCAGCAGCTTAGACGGCGACCAGGGAGAGACCCAGTACTTC
TRBD1	TRBJ1-5	.	TRBV19	CASIPPGQGFNQPQHF	TGTGCCAGTATTCCGCCGGGACAGGGATTCAATCAGCCCCAGCATTTT
.	TRBJ2-7	.	TRBV6-5	CASSSPGHSSYEQYF	TGTGCCAGCAGCTCTCCGGGACACAGCTCCTACGAGCAGTACTTC
.	TRBJ2-1	.	TRBV7-6	CASSWPTNEQFF	TGTGCCAGCAGCTGGCCCACGAATGAGCAGTTCTTC
TRBD1	TRBJ2-3	.	TRBV7-9	CASRSGTGGPGTQYF	TGTGCCAGCAGGTCAGGGACAGGGGGACCAGGTACGCAGTATTTT
TRBD1	TRBJ1-5	.	TRBV28	CASSSTGLGFRNQPQHF	TGTGCCAGCAGTTCGACAGGGTTGGGATTTAGGAATCAGCCCCAGCATTTT
.	TRBJ1-1	.	TRBV6-5	CASSYSATRKNTEAFF	TGTGCCAGCAGTTACTCCGCGACACGTAAGAACACTGAAGCTTTCTTT
TRBD1	TRBJ1-2	.	TRBV28	CASSSRGAPSYGYTF	TGTGCCAGCAGTAGCAGGGGGGCGCCGAGCTATGGCTACACCTTC
.	TRBJ2-1	once	TRBV5-1	CASSLWTNNEQFF	TGCGCCAGCAGCTTGTGGACAAACAATGAGCAGTTCTTC
TRBD1	TRBJ2-1	once	TRBV6-4	CATSRDRGTYNEQFF	TGTGCCACGTCCCGGGACAGGGGGACCTACAATGAGCAGTTCTTC
.	TRBJ1-6	.	TRBV5-6	CASSFQDSPLHF	TGTGCCAGCAGCTTTCAGGATTCACCCCTCCACTTT